This T cell receptor beta chain was identified in a study of blood T cells in healthy people across ages. Findings and limits, study-wide: Aged donors had fewer naive CD4+ cells and lower diversity than long-lived donors. Getting older went along with TCR beta diversity per million T cells dropping roughly linearly.

Remarks on this clonotype: Its antigen is currently unknown.

Next came a second PCR, run for roughly 7 to 12 cycles, which used a sample-barcoded 5' primer along with a J-beta primer mix. With 12 random nucleotides, a template-switch adaptor tagged each individual cDNA molecule. TCRdb redid the calling of the 5' RACE reads with MiXCR, one entry per CDR3 protein. The profile shows around 990,000 distinct CDR3 sequences, 35% to 45% of them singletons. Ranging in age from roughly 6 to 90, the donors were healthy Caucasian individuals from Russia. The source is a man aged 18 to 30 in good health. Sequencing input: blood.

The CDR3 bases are TGCGCCAGCAATAGCGGGGTGTACAATGAGCAGTTCTTC. It yields the protein CASNSGVYNEQFF. The gene calls are TRBV5-1 and TRBJ2-1; 8 bases map to TRBD2. Trimming removed 6 bases from V and 4 bases from J; junction bases left unmatched: 3. This CDR3 is built from 13 residues. Germline CDR1 is SGHRS and CDR2 is YFSETQ.